The 17 T cell receptor beta chains below come from one sample, sequenced in a study of naive and memory T cell subsets. Findings and caveats of the study: Possibly reflecting memory cells re-expressing CD45RA, a few larger clonotypes occurred in naive repertoires, especially CD8.

What these receptors recognize is not known. Both TRBC1 and TRBC2 were covered by a beta constant-region primer of two equimolar oligonucleotides. Four rounds of PCR amplified the ligated cDNA using nested alpha and beta constant-region primers plus SP2. TCRdb analysed the UMI-ligation and nested PCR reads with MiXCR anew, one entry per CDR3 protein. The sample contains more than 120,000 distinct CDR3 sequences, about 20% of which appear only once. The sequencing sample was made of naive CD8+ T cells from blood. The receptors come from a human donor in good health.

The chain joins TRBV25-1 to TRBJ1-1; D is possibly TRBD1 (6 bases). The CDR3 extends over 14 amino acids. CDR1 is MGHDK, CDR2 SYGVNS, per germline. Trimming left V 2 bases short and J 5 bases short, with 12 bases between. The CDR3 sequence: CASSEGGAGTEAFF. The DNA for the CDR3 is TGTGCCAGCAGTGAAGGGGGCGCGGGGACTGAAGCTTTCTTT.

Regarding this clonotype: Mismatch with germline at one junction end may stem from a read error. The V gene is TRBV27, the J gene TRBJ2-3, with D possibly being TRBD2 (6 bases). The CDR3 contains 14 residues. Germline CDR1 is MNHEY and CDR2 is SMNVEV (reference sequence). CDR3 protein: CATFPGSFEYTQFF. CDR3 bases: TGTGCCACCTTTCCCGGGAGCTTCGAGTATACGCAGTTTTTT.

This clonotype was seen at least ten times. The chain recombines TRBV20-1 with TRBJ2-7; 8 nucleotides agree with TRBD2. Germline trimming cut 5 bases from V and 2 bases from J; bases unmatched to any gene: 8. The CDR3 totals 14 residues. Germline V gene lookup returns CDR1 DFQATT and CDR2 SNEGSKA (reference sequence). The CDR3: CSASGTRRTYEQYF. The CDR3 DNA follows: TGCAGTGCTTCCGGGACTAGAAGGACCTACGAGCAGTACTTC.

This clonotype showed up just a few times. The rearrangement joins TRBV5-1 to TRBJ2-5, with 13 bases that match TRBD2. The length of the CDR3 is 16 residues. The trim removed 4 bases at V and 2 bases at J, leaving 5 bases unmatched. Germline-derived CDR1 and CDR2 are SGHRS and YFSETQ. For the CDR3, the DNA is TGCGCCAGCAGCCCATGGACTAGCGGGGGACAAGAGACCCAGTACTTC. Protein sequence: CASSPWTSGGQETQYF. Looking up the rest from reference TRBV5-1 and TRBJ2-5 gives the full variable domain: KAGVTQTPRYLIKTRGQQVTLSCSPISGHRSVSWYQQTPGQGLQFLFEYFSETQRNKGNFPGRFSGRQFSNSRSEMNVSTLELGDSALYLCASSPWTSGGQETQYFGPGTRLLVL.

V gene TRBV20-1 combines with J gene TRBJ1-1, with D maybe TRBD1 (6 bases). The CDR3 extends over 13 amino acids. Looked up from germline, CDR1 is DFQATT and CDR2 is SNEGSKA (reference sequence). Between the trimmed V and J ends, which lost 2 bases and 4 bases, there was a span of 11 bases. DNA for the CDR3: TGCAGTGCTAGAAAACAGGGTGCCACTGAAGCTTTCTTT. Its translation is CSARKQGATEAFF.

This clonotype was observed a few times. The CDR3: CASSLPTGGGNTEAFF. The CDR3 DNA is TGTGCCAGCAGTCTCCCGACAGGGGGAGGGAACACTGAAGCTTTCTTT. The chain couples TRBV28 to TRBJ1-1, with 9 bases lining up with TRBD1. The V gene end was trimmed by 5 bases and the J gene end by 1 base; junction bases not matched to a gene: 8. The CDR3 contains 16 residues. The germline V gene has CDR1 MDHEN and CDR2 SYDVKM.

The chain links TRBV18 to TRBJ2-1, with a weak D call TRBD2 (5 bases). V was pared by 0 bases and J by 5 bases, with 11 bases between. The CDR3 is made up of 15 amino acids. The germline gives CDR1 KGHSH, CDR2 LQKENI. The CDR3 region has the DNA TGTGCCAGCTCACCACCGTCGGAGGTGAACAATGAGCAGTTCTTC. Protein sequence: CASSPPSEVNNEQFF.

This clonotype was observed a handful of times. V gene TRBV7-3 combines with J gene TRBJ1-1; D unresolved. Germline V gene lookup returns CDR1 SGHTA and CDR2 FQGTGA. The CDR3 runs 13 residues. The germline V and J ends were trimmed by 5 bases and 7 bases, with 14 bases remaining between them. The CDR3 sequence is CASSLSSLDEAFF. The DNA of the CDR3 is TGTGCCAGCAGCCTAAGTAGTCTGGATGAAGCTTTCTTT.

This clonotype has only a few counts. V and J are TRBV29-1 and TRBJ2-4; TRBD2 agrees at 8 bases. Germline assignment: CDR1 SQVTM and CDR2 ANQGSEA. V lost 0 bases to trimming and J lost 0 bases; unmatched junction nucleotides: 7. There are 17 residues in the CDR3. CDR3 region: CSVEDRGGRLAKNIQYF. The CDR3, as DNA: TGCAGCGTTGAAGATCGGGGCGGGAGGCTAGCCAAAAACATTCAGTACTTC. Complete variable domain (other parts from reference TRBV29-1 and TRBJ2-4): SAVISQKPSRDICQRGTSLTIQCQVDSQVTMMFWYRQQPGQSLTLIATANQGSEATYESGFVIDKFPISRPNLTFSTLTVSNMSPEDSSIYLCSVEDRGGRLAKNIQYFGAGTRLSVL.

The CDR3 DNA reads as TGTGCTAGTGGTTTGAAAAGGACGGGTCGGGAGAGGAGTGATACGCAGTATTTT. It encodes CASGLKRTGRERSDTQYF. This chain connects TRBV12-5 to TRBJ2-3, with TRBD2 as a possible D gene (6 bases). The CDR3 runs 18 residues. The germline V gene has CDR1 LGHNT and CDR2 FRNRAP. Trimming cost V 2 bases and J 6 bases, with 24 bases left between them. Variable domain in full (rest from reference TRBV12-5 and TRBJ2-3): DARVTQTPRHKVTEMGQEVTMRCQPILGHNTVFWYRQTMMQGLELLAYFRNRAPLDDSGMPKDRFSAEMPDATLATLKIQPSEPRDSAVYFCASGLKRTGRERSDTQYFGPGTRLTVL.

This chain connects TRBV7-9 to TRBJ2-7, with 7 nucleotides matching TRBD1. Per germline, CDR1 SEHNR and CDR2 FQNEAQ (reference sequence). This CDR3 has 16 amino acids. The J segment lost 3 bases and the V segment lost 5 bases, leaving 13 bases of the junction unmatched. The CDR3 is CASSPHGTESYYEQYF. CDR3 coding DNA: TGTGCCAGCAGCCCTCACGGGACAGAGAGCTACTACGAGCAGTACTTC.

This clonotype was observed a few times. The CDR3 nucleotides read TGTGCCAGCAGACTACCTGGACTAGGCTACGAGCAGTACTTC. Translation: CASRLPGLGYEQYF. The chain employs TRBV28 and TRBJ2-7, with 7 bases matching TRBD2. Germline V lookup: CDR1 MDHEN, CDR2 SYDVKM. The CDR3 runs 14 residues. V lost 6 bases and J lost 3; bases outside the gene matches: 8. The full variable domain, its missing parts supplied by reference TRBV28 and TRBJ2-7, is DVKVTQSSRYLVKRTGEKVFLECVQDMDHENMFWYRQDPGLGLRLIYFSYDVKMKEKGDIPEGYSVSREKKERFSLILESASTNQTSMYLCASRLPGLGYEQYFGPGTRLTVT.

The rearrangement joins TRBV4-3 to TRBJ2-3; no clear D. The CDR3 loop spans 14 amino acids. CDR1 is LGHNA, CDR2 YSLEER, per germline. V was shortened by 1 base and J by 0 bases, with 5 bases between the two germline ends. The CDR3 DNA reads as TGCGCCAGCAGCCAAGCGCACAGCACAGATACGCAGTATTTT. Encoded protein: CASSQAHSTDTQYF.

The rearrangement links TRBV4-1 to TRBJ2-1; D not resolved. The germline V gene encodes CDR1 MGHRA and CDR2 YSYEKL. Trimming took 0 bases from V and 8 from J, leaving 8 bases between them. The CDR3 contains 13 residues. CDR3 amino acids: CASSQDPVDEQFF. In DNA form, the CDR3 reads TGCGCCAGCAGCCAAGACCCCGTCGATGAGCAGTTCTTC.

The chain couples TRBV29-1 to TRBJ2-1; D is undetermined. The CDR3 extends over 13 amino acids. With 4 bases removed from V and 9 bases from J, the gap between germline ends came to 16 bases. The germline V gene has CDR1 SQVTM and CDR2 ANQGSEA. CDR3 loop: CSVGPGAPSEQFF. In nucleotides, the CDR3 is TGCAGCGTTGGGCCAGGAGCCCCCAGTGAGCAGTTCTTC.

This clonotype was observed at least ten times. The chain couples TRBV14 to TRBJ2-1, with D hard to call. Germline CDR1 SGHDN, CDR2 FVKESK. Trimming removed 1 base from V and 0 bases from J, with 4 bases in between. CDR3 length equals 14 residues. DNA for the CDR3: TGTGCCAGCAGCCAAGGGAACTCCTACAATGAGCAGTTCTTC. Residues: CASSQGNSYNEQFF.

The rearrangement uses TRBV10-1 and TRBJ2-5; no clear D gene. This CDR3 contains 13 residues. Germline V gene data show CDR1 as WNHNN and CDR2 as SYGVQD (reference sequence). V shed 0 bases and J shed 1 base, with 3 bases lying between them. DNA of the CDR3: TGCGCCAGCAGTGAGTCAGGCCAAGAGACCCAGTACTTC. Translating it yields CASSESGQETQYF.